The clone carrying this TCR beta chain was seen many times. Antigen: not known. Unique molecular identifiers were used to barcode this TCRbeta library. TCRdb recomputed calls from the PCR reads with MiXCR, one row per CDR3 protein. This repertoire shows some 300,000 distinct CDR3 sequences, 6% to 10% found once; its top ten account for over 7.5%. This sample stems from a study of T-cell reconstitution after alpha-beta-depleted transplantation in children. In germline, CDR1 is MGHRA, CDR2 YSYEKL. CDR3 length: 15 amino acids. V was clipped by 0 bases and J by 3 bases, with 12 bases between them. Study findings and constraints: Where some patients showed high TCRbeta diversity at day 60, it came from recipient T cells and thymic progenitors that had survived. It was reported that alpha-beta T cells came from several hundred expanded graft clones (about two months after transplant). A year had passed since transplant, and T-cell counts and diversity by then came mostly from newly produced T cells.

The TCR comes from a female patient aged 2-9 years who had a stem cell transplant for Fanconi anemia, so the T cells may come from the graft donor. The specimen comprised peripheral blood, sampled 360 days after TCRalphabeta/CD19-depleted stem cell transplant. The chain carries TRBV4-1 and TRBJ2-7, with D perhaps TRBD2 (5 bases). The CDR3 sequence: CASSQDNRGSYEQYF. Written as DNA, the CDR3 is TGCGCCAGCAGCCAAGACAACCGGGGTAGCTACGAGCAGTACTTC.